Sequencing of this T cell receptor (beta chain) was carried out in a study of blood T cell repertoires in COVID-19. In the study overall: COVID-19 samples collected from the United States, Italy and Spain covered acute and convalescent phases. Sample material is recorded as cDNA or gDNA derived from T cells, B-cell-depleted T cells, or PBMCs.

Authors' data handling: Amplified reference gene primers provided the basis for estimating nucleated cell counts. Method: immunoSEQ multiplex PCR; TCRdb's copy keeps in-frame clones and lacks some. That table furnishes V, J and clone size, whereas the DNA furnished D and trimming. Of about 200,000 clones listed, 70% to 90% were seen once; the top ten hold around 4.9%. Trimming took off 4 bases at V and 3 bases at J, with 11 bases between the two ends. Looked up from germline, CDR1 is SGHNT and CDR2 is YYREEE (reference sequence). This CDR3 is built from 13 residues. Specimen: peripheral blood. The sequence was obtained from a woman older than 75 with acute or convalescent COVID-19. The genes are TRBV5-4 and TRBJ2-7, with D perhaps matching TRBD2 (5 bases). CDR3 nucleotides: TGTGCCAGCAGCAGCGGACTCCACTACGAGCAGTACTTC. Translating gives CASSSGLHYEQYF.